The source of this T cell receptor beta chain is a study of shared clonotypes between healthy human individuals. In regard to this clone: The target antigen is unknown.

The CDR3 spans 13 residues. Trimming left V 10 bases short and J 4 bases short, with 16 bases between. The germline V gene has CDR1 MDHEN and CDR2 SYDVKM. Findings and caveats of the study: Sequencing depth was predicted to influence how clonotypes are shared among donors.

The deep-level immunoSEQ assay was used. Over several immunoSEQ plates, each subset's genomic DNA was distributed in even portions. Authors' processing steps: There were no quality scores in the junction-only immunoSEQ sequences, so filtering differed. Generated by immunoSEQ multiplex PCR, the TCRdb table keeps only in-frame clones and is missing some. V, J and clone size were drawn from that table, and D and trimming were deduced from the DNA. The sample contains about 490,000 clones, approximately 84% of which appear only once. The TCR sequence derives from a woman in her 40s in good health. Some clones in this sample may be carry-over from other donors' samples. The chain links TRBV28 to TRBJ1-1; D remains unclear. Sequenced sample: PBMCs. DNA for the CDR3: TGTGCCACCCGAACGTCAGAGATCACTGAAGCTTTCTTT. It codes for CATRTSEITEAFF.